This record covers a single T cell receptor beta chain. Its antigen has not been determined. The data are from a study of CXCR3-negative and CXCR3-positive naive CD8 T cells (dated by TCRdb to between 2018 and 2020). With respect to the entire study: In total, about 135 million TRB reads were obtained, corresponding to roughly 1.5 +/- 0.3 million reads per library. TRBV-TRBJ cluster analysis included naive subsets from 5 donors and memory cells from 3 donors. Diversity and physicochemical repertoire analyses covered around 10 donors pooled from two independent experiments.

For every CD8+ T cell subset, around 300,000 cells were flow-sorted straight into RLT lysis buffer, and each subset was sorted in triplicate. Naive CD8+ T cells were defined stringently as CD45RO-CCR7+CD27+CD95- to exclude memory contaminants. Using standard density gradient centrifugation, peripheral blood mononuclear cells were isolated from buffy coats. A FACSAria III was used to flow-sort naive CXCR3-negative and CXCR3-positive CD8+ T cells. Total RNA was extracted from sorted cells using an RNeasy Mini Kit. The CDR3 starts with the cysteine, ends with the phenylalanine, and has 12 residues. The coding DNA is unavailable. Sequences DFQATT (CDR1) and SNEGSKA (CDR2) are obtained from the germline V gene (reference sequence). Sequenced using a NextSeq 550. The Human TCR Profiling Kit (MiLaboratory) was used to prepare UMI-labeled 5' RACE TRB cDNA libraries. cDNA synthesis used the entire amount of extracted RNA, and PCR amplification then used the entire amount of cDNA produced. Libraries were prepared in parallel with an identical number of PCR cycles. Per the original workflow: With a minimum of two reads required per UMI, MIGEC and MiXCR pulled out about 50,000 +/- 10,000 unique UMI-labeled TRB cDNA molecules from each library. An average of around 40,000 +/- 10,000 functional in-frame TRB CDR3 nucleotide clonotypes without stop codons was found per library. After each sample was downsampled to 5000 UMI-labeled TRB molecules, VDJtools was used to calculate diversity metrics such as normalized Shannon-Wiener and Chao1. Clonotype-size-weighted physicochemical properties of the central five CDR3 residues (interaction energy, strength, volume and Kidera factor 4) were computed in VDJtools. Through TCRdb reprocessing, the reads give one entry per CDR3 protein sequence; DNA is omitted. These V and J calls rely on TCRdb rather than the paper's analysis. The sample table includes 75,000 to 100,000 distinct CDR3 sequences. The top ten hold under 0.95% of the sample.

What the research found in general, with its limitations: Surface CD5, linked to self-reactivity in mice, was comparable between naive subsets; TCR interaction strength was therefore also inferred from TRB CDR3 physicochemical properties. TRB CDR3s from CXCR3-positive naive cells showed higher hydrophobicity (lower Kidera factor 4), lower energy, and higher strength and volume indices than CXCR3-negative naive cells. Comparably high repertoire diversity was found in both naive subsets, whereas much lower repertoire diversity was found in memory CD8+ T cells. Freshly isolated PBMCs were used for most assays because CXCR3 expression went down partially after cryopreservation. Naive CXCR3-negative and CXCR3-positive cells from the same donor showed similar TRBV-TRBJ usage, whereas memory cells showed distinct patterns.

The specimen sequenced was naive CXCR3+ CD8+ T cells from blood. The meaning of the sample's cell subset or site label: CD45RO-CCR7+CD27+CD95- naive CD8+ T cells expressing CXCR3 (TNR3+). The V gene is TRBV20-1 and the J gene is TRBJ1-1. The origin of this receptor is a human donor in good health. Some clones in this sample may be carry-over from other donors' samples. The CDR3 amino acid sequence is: CSARDKVTEAFF.